This T cell receptor beta chain was captured in a study of blood T cells in healthy people across ages (dated by TCRdb to the mid-2010s). Background on the whole study: In model experiments, template switching captured about one uniquely barcoded TCR beta cDNA molecule for every two T cells. To avoid experimental bias, donors of different ages were randomly spread across the sequencing lanes. Using the same blood draw, the study looked at two additional independent replicas of 1 million unique cDNA reads for two donors, one aged 18 to 30 and the other aged 80 or older. Four age groups were formed from the donors: young (average 16 years), middle-aged (less than 40), aged (62) and long-lived (approximately 80). Using deep sequencing normalized with unique cDNA molecular identifiers, the study measured how TCR beta repertoire diversity changes with age.

On this clonotype itself: Which antigen it targets is not known. The sample holds no much larger clone one base away, and base qualities are not on file.

The donors were around 39 Caucasian individuals from Russia, aged roughly 6 to 90 years, who were systemically healthy. Around 10 milliliters of peripheral blood were collected from each donor into EDTA-treated Vacutainer tubes. Ficoll-Paque density-gradient centrifugation was used to isolate PBMCs, with at least 6.5 million per sample. Total RNA was extracted from PBMCs with Trizol reagent, with at least 5.5 micrograms obtained per sample. For every donor, an aliquot of PBMCs went through flow cytometry to measure the percentages of naive CD45RAhigh/CD27high T cells. Libraries were constructed by 5' RACE. This sample was sequenced with an Illumina HiSeq 2500. The second PCR ran for roughly 6 to 11 cycles and used a J-beta primer mix along with a sample-barcoded 5' primer. A unique molecular identifier was introduced onto each TCR beta cDNA molecule by a template-switch 5' adaptor carrying 12 random nucleotides. Each sample yielded at least 2.5 million CDR3-containing paired-end reads. All of the RNA was converted into first-strand cDNA using the Mint cDNA synthesis kit, with a TRBC-specific oligonucleotide serving as the primer. After uracil-DNA glycosylase treatment, a first 18-cycle PCR used universal primers M1SS and BC2_uni_R on all cDNA. The study's own analysis went as follows. Each sample was normalized by randomly selecting 1 million high-quality reads, each carrying a distinct molecular identifier. Instead of being binned into consensus sequences, reads that shared molecular identifiers were thrown out. MiTCR, with a Q25 quality threshold and the strictest error-elimination algorithm, was used for CDR3 identification, clonotype clustering and error correction. A nonparametric unseen species model with Euler transformation was used to estimate lower-bound total TCR beta diversity. In TCRdb, the public reads were trimmed at Q25 with fastp and aligned with MiXCR, with productive beta chains retained. Each entry is one CDR3 protein sequence, shown with its most common DNA and genes. These V and J calls derive from TCRdb rather than the authors' analysis. The sample has 1.5 million to 1.9 million distinct CDR3 sequences on record, about 45% of them singletons. The ten largest clones add up to approximately 4.1% of the sample.

General findings and caveats noted by the study authors: There was a strong correlation between observed TCR beta diversity and the percentage of naive T cells measured by flow cytometry. Observed TCR beta diversity per million T cells fell roughly linearly with age, and a significant reduction was already apparent by age approximately 40. Conclusive comparison of naive and antigen-experienced compartments was prevented by the profiling of bulk unsorted PBMCs. Donor CMV infection status was unknown, potentially confounding age-related changes in expanded clonotypes. Compared with the aged group, the long-lived group had more naive CD4+ T cells, fewer expanded clones and increased TCR diversity, suggesting age selection. Estimates of total diversity from one million sequenced T cells were regarded as lower bounds and underestimates.

V ends up 4 bases short and J 2 bases short, with an unmatched junction base count of 11. Via the germline V gene, CDR1 is LGHNA and CDR2 YSLEER. The CDR3 holds 17 amino acids from the cysteine to the phenylalanine. Of all the DNA, just the CDR3 is kept, 51 bases in frame from base 1. Here the chain combines TRBV4-3 and TRBJ2-1; 7 bases in the junction line up with TRBD2. The receptor's source is a young woman in good health. The sample taken for sequencing was blood. The CDR3 reads as follows: CASSRGLVGGPYNEQFF. The DNA is TGCGCCAGCAGCCGTGGACTAGTGGGAGGGCCCTACAATGAGCAGTTCTTC.